This paragraph reports one T cell receptor beta chain. Its antigen is not identified. This specimen comes from a study of cytomegalovirus exposure and HLA in healthy donors. Study-wide results and caveats: As was reported, the classifier diagnosed cytomegalovirus status with high specificity and sensitivity.

13 Jbeta primers and 60 Vbeta primers were used for the PCR. Using immunoSEQ multiplex PCR, the repertoire was profiled, and TCRdb retains in-frame clones only, with some absent. There are under 200,000 clones in the sample; approximately 81% occur only once, and about 2.5% lies in the top ten. Trimming cost V 5 bases and J 7 bases; bases outside gene matches: 28. Germline CDR1 is LNHNV and CDR2 is YYDKDF (reference sequence). This CDR3 has 22 residues. This rearrangement joins TRBV15 to TRBJ1-6; TRBD1 aligns across 8 bases. The sequence was collected from a woman between 45 and 65 years old in good health and CMV-seronegative. The sequenced sample was PBMCs. CDR3 DNA: TGTGCCACCAGCCAAACCCCCCTGTGGGGACAGGCCCCAAATCGGTTGAATTCACCCCTCCACTTT. Its translation is CATSQTPLWGQAPNRLNSPLHF.